What follows are 3 T cell receptor beta chains derived from one specimen sequenced in a study of blood T cell repertoires in COVID-19. Repertoires were generated with immunoSEQ multiplex PCR, while TCRdb's copy carries only in-frame clones and drops some. The sample includes around 170,000 clones, around 80% of them seen just once. Material: peripheral blood. These TCRs come from a man between 65 and 85 years old with active or convalescent COVID-19.

The chain couples TRBV19 to TRBJ1-3; D unresolved. The CDR3 has 14 amino acids. The germline V gene encodes CDR1 LNHDA and CDR2 SQIVND (reference sequence). The V end lost 7 bases, the J end lost 0 bases, and 10 bases lay between the germline ends. The CDR3 loop reads CASTESLSGNTIYF. The DNA of the CDR3 is TGTGCCAGTACAGAATCCCTCTCTGGAAACACCATATATTTT.

The chain employs TRBV18 and TRBJ2-3; TRBD2 is a possible D gene (5 bases). In germline, CDR1 is KGHSH, CDR2 LQKENI. The CDR3 consists of 15 residues. The germline V and J ends were trimmed by 2 bases and 0 bases, with 9 bases remaining between them. As DNA, the CDR3 is TGTGCCAGCTCACCAAACTCGGGAAGCACAGATACGCAGTATTTT. Protein sequence: CASSPNSGSTDTQYF.

V is TRBV29-1 and J is TRBJ1-1; 8 nucleotides align to TRBD1. In germline, CDR1 is SQVTM, CDR2 ANQGSEA. The CDR3 has 10 amino acids. After removal of 6 bases from V and 10 bases from J, the junction contained 4 bases not matched to a gene. This CDR3 is CSVGDRGAFF. CDR3 coding DNA: TGCAGCGTCGGAGACAGGGGAGCTTTCTTT.